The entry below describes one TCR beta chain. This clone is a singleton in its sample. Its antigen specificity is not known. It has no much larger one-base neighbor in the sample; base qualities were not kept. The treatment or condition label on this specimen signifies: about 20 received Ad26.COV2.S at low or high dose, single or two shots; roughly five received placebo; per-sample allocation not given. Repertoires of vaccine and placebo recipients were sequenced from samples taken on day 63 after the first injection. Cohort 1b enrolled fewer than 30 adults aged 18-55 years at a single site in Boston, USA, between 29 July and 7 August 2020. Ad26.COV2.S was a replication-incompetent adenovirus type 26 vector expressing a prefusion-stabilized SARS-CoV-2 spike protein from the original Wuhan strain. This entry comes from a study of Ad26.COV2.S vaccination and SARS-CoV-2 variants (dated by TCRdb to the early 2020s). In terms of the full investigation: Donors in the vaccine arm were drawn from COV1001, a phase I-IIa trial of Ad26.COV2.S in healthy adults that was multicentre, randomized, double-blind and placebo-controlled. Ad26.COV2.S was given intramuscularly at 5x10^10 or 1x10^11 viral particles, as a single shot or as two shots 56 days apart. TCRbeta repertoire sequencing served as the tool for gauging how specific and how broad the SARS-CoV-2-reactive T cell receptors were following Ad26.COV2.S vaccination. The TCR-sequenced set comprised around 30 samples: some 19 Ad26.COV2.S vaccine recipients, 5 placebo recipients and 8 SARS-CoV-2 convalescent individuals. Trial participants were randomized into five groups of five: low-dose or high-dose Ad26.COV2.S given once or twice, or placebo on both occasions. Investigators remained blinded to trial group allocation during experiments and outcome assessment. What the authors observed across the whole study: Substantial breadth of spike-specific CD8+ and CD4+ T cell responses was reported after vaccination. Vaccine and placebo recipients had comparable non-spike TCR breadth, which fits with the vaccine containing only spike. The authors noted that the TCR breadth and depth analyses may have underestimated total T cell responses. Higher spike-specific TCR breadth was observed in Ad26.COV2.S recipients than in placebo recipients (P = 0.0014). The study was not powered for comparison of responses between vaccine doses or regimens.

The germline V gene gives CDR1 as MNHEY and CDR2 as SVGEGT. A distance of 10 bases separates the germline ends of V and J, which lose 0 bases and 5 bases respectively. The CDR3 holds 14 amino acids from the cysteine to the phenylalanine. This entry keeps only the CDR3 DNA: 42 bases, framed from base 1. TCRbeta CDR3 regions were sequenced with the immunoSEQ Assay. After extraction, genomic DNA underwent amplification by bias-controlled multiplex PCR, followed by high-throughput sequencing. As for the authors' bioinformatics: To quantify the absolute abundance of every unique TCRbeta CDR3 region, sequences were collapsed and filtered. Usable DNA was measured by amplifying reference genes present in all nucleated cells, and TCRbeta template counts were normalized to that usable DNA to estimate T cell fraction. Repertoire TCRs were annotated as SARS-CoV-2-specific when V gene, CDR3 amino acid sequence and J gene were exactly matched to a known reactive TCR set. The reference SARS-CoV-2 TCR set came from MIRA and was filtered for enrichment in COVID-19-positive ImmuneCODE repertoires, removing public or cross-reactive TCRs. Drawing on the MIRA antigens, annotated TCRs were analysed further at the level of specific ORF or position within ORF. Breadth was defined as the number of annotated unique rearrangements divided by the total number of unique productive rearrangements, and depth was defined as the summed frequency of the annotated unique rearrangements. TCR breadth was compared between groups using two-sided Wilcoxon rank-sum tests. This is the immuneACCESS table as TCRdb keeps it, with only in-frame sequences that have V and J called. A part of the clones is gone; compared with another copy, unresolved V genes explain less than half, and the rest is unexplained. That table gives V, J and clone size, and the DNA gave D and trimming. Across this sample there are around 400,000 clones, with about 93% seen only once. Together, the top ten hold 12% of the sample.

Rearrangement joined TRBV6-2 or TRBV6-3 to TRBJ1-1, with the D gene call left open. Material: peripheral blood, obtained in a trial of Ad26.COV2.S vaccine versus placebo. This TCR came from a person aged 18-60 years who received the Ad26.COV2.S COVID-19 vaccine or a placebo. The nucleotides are TGTGCCAGCAGTTACTCGTATGGGGAGACTGAAGCTTTCTTT. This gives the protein CASSYSYGETEAFF.